This T cell receptor (beta chain) was sequenced during a study of identical twins. Each cDNA held unique molecular identifiers, and template switching gave it a universal primer site. Via MiXCR, TCRdb re-called the 5' RACE reads, giving one row per CDR3 protein. The sample has 1.5 million to 2 million distinct CDR3 sequences, about 32% seen once. Among all donors, each was a healthy Caucasian. Comments on this clonotype: As yet, its antigen is unknown.

Study-wide points: While abundant cord blood beta clonotypes carried fewer insertions, memory repertoires showed no such pattern.

The CDR3 contains 15 residues. Germline assignment: CDR1 MDHEN and CDR2 SYDVKM. V dropped 4 bases and J dropped 6 bases, with 18 bases sitting between them. Sequenced material: cord blood. The receptor comes from a newborn girl in good health. The chain employs TRBV28 and TRBJ1-1, with D possibly matching TRBD1 (6 bases). CDR3 loop: CASSSLPGAASEAFF. CDR3 in DNA: TGTGCCAGCAGTTCTCTACCGGGGGCCGCCTCTGAAGCTTTCTTT.